This T cell receptor beta chain was sequenced during a study of cytomegalovirus exposure and HLA in healthy donors. General study results and limits: The finding came from a later analysis; first-cohort TCR clusters tended to co-occur in the approximately 120 validation repertoires.

Note on this clone: The target antigen is unknown.

Libraries were prepared by immunoSEQ multiplex PCR; TCRdb keeps only in-frame clonotypes and omits some of them. The data contain about 120,000 clones, roughly 90% of them seen just once; the ten biggest clones take up about 6%. The CDR3 spans 17 residues. V was trimmed by 2 bases and J by 0 bases, leaving 11 bases between them. CDR1 LNHDA and CDR2 SQIVND come from the germline V gene (reference sequence). The clonotype comes from a woman under 30 in good health and CMV-seropositive. Sample: PBMCs. V and J are TRBV19 and TRBJ1-6; D might be TRBD1 (5 bases). CDR3 in DNA: TGTGCCAGTAGTATAAGGGGCGTGAGCTCCTATAATTCACCCCTCCACTTT. It translates to CASSIRGVSSYNSPLHF.